These T cell receptor beta chains were read from a single sample in a study of neoadjuvant nivolumab and ipilimumab in lung cancer. The data were produced by immunoSEQ multiplex PCR, yet TCRdb's version contains in-frame clones alone and is incomplete. The data contain some 28,000 clones, about 83% of them seen just once; the ten biggest clones take up over 4.5%. The sample here was tumor tissue, taken after neoadjuvant nivolumab, alone or with ipilimumab, at or shortly before surgery. The receptors were sampled from an adult with non-small cell lung cancer. The CDR3 runs from the conserved cysteine through the conserved F or W. A D gene is named only where the DNA matches it firmly. Size is stated for part of the rows, as once, few or many counts, or as a class when the clone is expanded.

v_gene	len	abundance	d_gene	j_gene	CDR3aa	CDR3nt
TRBV28	15	once	-	TRBJ1-2	CASSLPPPGNYGYTF	TGTGCCAGCAGTTTACCTCCGCCAGGGAACTATGGCTACACCTTC
TRBV10-1	16	-	TRBD2	TRBJ2-1	CASSRLPGGDYNEQFF	TGCGCCAGCAGTCGACTACCTGGGGGGGACTACAATGAGCAGTTCTTC
TRBV6-4	14	-	TRBD2	TRBJ2-1	CASSDIRGSNEQFF	TGTGCCAGCAGTGACATTCGCGGGAGCAATGAGCAGTTCTTC
TRBV5-6	14	few	-	TRBJ2-7	CASSLFRETYEQYF	TGTGCCAGCAGCTTGTTCCGGGAGACCTACGAGCAGTACTTC
TRBV27	13	few	-	TRBJ1-4	CASTRTVGEKLFF	TGTGCCAGCACCCGGACAGTTGGAGAAAAACTGTTTTTT
TRBV11-1	15	-	TRBD2	TRBJ2-1	CATTTSGGNNNEQFF	TGTGCCACCACGACTTCGGGGGGGAACAACAATGAGCAGTTCTTC
TRBV29-1	12	once	-	TRBJ2-5	CSVDPGQETQYF	TGCAGCGTTGATCCCGGGCAAGAGACCCAGTACTTC
TRBV5-1	15	-	-	TRBJ2-2	CASSLNWPGTGELFF	TGCGCCAGCAGCTTGAACTGGCCCGGCACCGGGGAGCTGTTTTTT
TRBV7-9	12	-	-	TRBJ1-3	CASSLASSTIYF	TGTGCCAGCAGCTTAGCCTCTAGCACCATATATTTT
TRBV5-1	17	-	-	TRBJ2-3	CASSLARDSNPTDTQYF	TGCGCCAGCAGCTTGGCTCGGGACTCCAACCCCACAGATACGCAGTATTTT
TRBV10-2	13	-	-	TRBJ1-4	CASSLGSREKLFF	TGCGCCAGCAGTCTCGGGAGTCGTGAAAAACTGTTTTTT
TRBV7-2	14	-	-	TRBJ2-2	CASSLSRNTGELFF	TGTGCCAGCAGCTTGTCCAGGAACACCGGGGAGCTGTTTTTT
TRBV29-1	13	-	-	TRBJ1-2	CSVEDQTGYGYTF	TGCAGCGTTGAAGATCAAACAGGGTACGGCTACACCTTC